This T cell receptor (beta chain) derives from a study of T cell responses to AZD1222 COVID-19 vaccine. Germline V CDR1 and CDR2: MRHNA, SNTAGT. V shed 4 bases and J shed 5 bases, with 11 bases lying between them. The CDR3 length is 13 residues. Some clones are missing from TCRdb's copy, which holds only in-frame ones; the method was immunoSEQ multiplex PCR. The sample lists about 15,000 clones, less than 90% seen once, with 2.5% to 3.5% in the top ten. The material sequenced was peripheral blood, taken 28 days after the second AZD1222 dose. The clonotype comes from an adult who received the AZD1222 COVID-19 vaccine. J is TRBJ2-5 and V is TRBV6-4; perhaps TRBD2 as D (5 bases). The CDR3 spells CASSGVTGETQYF. The CDR3 coding sequence is TGTGCCAGCAGTGGGGTTACGGGGGAGACCCAGTACTTC.